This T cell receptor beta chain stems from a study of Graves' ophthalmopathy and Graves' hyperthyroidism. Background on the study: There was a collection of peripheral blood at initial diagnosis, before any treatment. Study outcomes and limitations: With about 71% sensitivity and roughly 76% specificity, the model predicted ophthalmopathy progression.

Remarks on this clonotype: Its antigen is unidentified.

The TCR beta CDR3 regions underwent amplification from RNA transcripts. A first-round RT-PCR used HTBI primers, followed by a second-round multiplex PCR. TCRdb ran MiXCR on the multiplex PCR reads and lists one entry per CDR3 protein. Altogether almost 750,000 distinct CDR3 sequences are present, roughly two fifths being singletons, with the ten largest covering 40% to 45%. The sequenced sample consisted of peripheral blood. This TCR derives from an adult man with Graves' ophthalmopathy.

For the CDR3, the DNA is TGTGCCAGCAGTGAACCCCCGACGAATCGACAGGGGGACAATTCACCCCTCCACTTT. Translated, it gives CASSEPPTNRQGDNSPLHF. V usage is TRBV2 and J usage is TRBJ1-6, with 9 positions matching TRBD1. Germline CDR1 reads SNHLY; CDR2 reads FYNNEI. CDR3 length equals 19 residues. The junction had 15 bases not matched to a gene; V was cut back by 2 bases and J by 7 bases.